These 15 T cell receptor beta chains share one sample of origin, sequenced in a study of OX40 agonist ivuxolimab in advanced cancers. Sequenced by immunoSEQ multiplex PCR; TCRdb stores in-frame clones only, minus some. The table records tens of thousands of clones, more than 70% of them present only once. The starting material was CD4+ or CD8+ T cells sorted from blood, obtained in a trial of the OX40 agonist ivuxolimab. These receptors originate from an adult with an advanced solid tumor such as melanoma, head and neck, liver or kidney cancer.

The CDR3 sequence: CATSRERVAGAYNEQFF. The CDR3 coding sequence is TGTGCCACCAGCAGAGAGCGGGTAGCGGGGGCCTACAATGAGCAGTTCTTC. This sequence joins TRBV15 and TRBJ2-1; 9 positions match TRBD2. J lost 2 bases, V lost 0 bases, and 5 bases had no gene match. CDR1 is LNHNV, CDR2 YYDKDF, per germline (reference sequence). The CDR3 contains 17 residues.

The J gene is TRBJ1-6, the V gene TRBV6-1, with a possible D match to TRBD1 (5 bases). CDR3 length equals 14 residues. The germline V and J ends were trimmed by 2 bases and 19 bases, with 21 bases remaining between them. CDR1 is MNHNS and CDR2 is SASEGT in the germline V gene. CDR3: CASSERAGTGAPHF. The DNA for the CDR3 is TGTGCCAGCAGTGAACGCGCGGGAACAGGCGCCCCGCACTTT.

The CDR3 spells CASSNDRDRYTDTQYF. CDR3 sequence (DNA): TGTGCCAGCAGTAACGATCGGGACAGATACACAGATACGCAGTATTTT. This chain connects TRBV5-6 to TRBJ2-3; the match to TRBD1 covers 7 bases. Trimming took 5 bases from V and 2 from J; bases not matched to a gene: 11. CDR1 is SGHDT and CDR2 is YYEEEE in the germline V gene. The CDR3 has 16 residues.

V usage is TRBV5-1 and J usage is TRBJ1-2; maybe TRBD1 (6 bases). The CDR3 length is 15 residues. Germline V gene sequence: CDR1 SGHRS, CDR2 YFSETQ. V shed 2 bases and J shed 4 bases, with 15 bases lying between them. The DNA for the CDR3 is TGCGCCAGCAGCTTCGCCCTCGGACAGTTCTATGGCTACACCTTC. Translating it yields CASSFALGQFYGYTF.

The chain couples TRBV5-1 to TRBJ2-3; D remains ambiguous. Germline V gives CDR1 SGHRS, CDR2 YFSETQ. With 0 bases removed from V and 0 bases from J, the gap between germline ends came to 8 bases. The CDR3 runs to 15 residues. In nucleotides, the CDR3 is TGCGCCAGCAGCTTGGACGGGCCGAGCACAGATACGCAGTATTTT. Encoded protein: CASSLDGPSTDTQYF.

V is TRBV7-2 and J is TRBJ2-3, with 13 bases that match TRBD2. Germline V gives CDR1 SGHTA, CDR2 FQGNSA. V lost 4 bases, J lost 2 bases, and 3 bases stayed unmatched. The CDR3 sequence is 16 residues long. The CDR3 DNA follows: TGTGCCAGCAGCTCCGGACTAGCGGGAGTCACAGATACGCAGTATTTT. Encoded protein: CASSSGLAGVTDTQYF.

The rearrangement joins TRBV5-1 to TRBJ2-7, with TRBD2 matching 9 bases. CDR1 and CDR2 from the germline V gene are SGHRS and YFSETQ. V gave up 2 bases and J gave up 3 bases; unmatched junction bases: 6. This CDR3 is 15 amino acids long. The CDR3 bases are TGCGCCAGCAGCTTTTCGACTAGCGGAGACTACGAGCAGTACTTC. Translation gives CASSFSTSGDYEQYF.

The V gene is TRBV7-2, the J gene TRBJ1-3; 7 bases agree with TRBD1. V lost 4 bases and J lost 5; bases outside the gene matches: 11. From germline, CDR1 is SGHTA and CDR2 FQGNSA. CDR3 length: 16 residues. The CDR3 protein is CASSSQGGHTRNTIYF. The CDR3 DNA is TGTGCCAGCAGCTCCCAGGGGGGGCACACTCGAAACACCATATATTTT. The variable domain in full, with the rest retrieved from reference TRBV7-2 and TRBJ1-3, is GAGVSQSPSNKVTEKGKDVELRCDPISGHTALYWYRQSLGQGLEFLIYFQGNSAPDKSGLPSDRFSAERTGGSVSTLTIQRTQQEDSAVYLCASSSQGGHTRNTIYFGEGSWLTVV.

The rearrangement joins TRBV5-4 to TRBJ2-3, with TRBD1 identical over 9 bases. The germline CDR1 and CDR2 sequences are SGHNT and YYREEE (reference sequence). V shed 4 bases, J shed 3 bases, and the junction held 3 bases outside the gene matches. The CDR3 extends over 14 amino acids. CDR3 sequence reads: CASSMGQGTDTQYF. The CDR3 DNA is TGTGCCAGCAGCATGGGACAGGGAACAGATACGCAGTATTTT.

The chain links TRBV2 to TRBJ2-1, with unresolved D. The germline V and J ends were trimmed by 6 bases and 13 bases, with 13 bases remaining between them. Germline-derived CDR1 and CDR2 are SNHLY and FYNNEI. The CDR3 length is 11 residues. Here the CDR3 reads CASRLDGYQFF. The CDR3 nucleotides are TGTGCCAGCAGGCTGGACGGGTATCAGTTCTTC. Complete variable domain (other parts from reference TRBV2 and TRBJ2-1): EPEVTQTPSHQVTQMGQEVILRCVPISNHLYFYWYRQILGQKVEFLVSFYNNEISEKSEIFDDQFSVERPDGSNFTLKIRSTKLEDSAMYFCASRLDGYQFFGPGTRLTVL.

This chain connects TRBV6-1 to TRBJ2-5; 9 bases align to TRBD2. The trim removed 11 bases at V and 2 bases at J, leaving 12 bases unmatched. Germline CDR1 reads MNHNS; CDR2 reads SASEGT. The CDR3 has 15 residues. The CDR3 region has the DNA TGTGCCGGACAACTGCTTAGCGGGAGACAAGAGACCCAGTACTTC. This translates into CAGQLLSGRQETQYF.

V usage is TRBV6-6 and J usage is TRBJ1-2, with D uncertain. CDR1 MNHNY and CDR2 SVGAGI come from the germline V gene (reference sequence). V was trimmed by 0 bases and J by 2 bases, leaving 7 bases between them. The CDR3 loop spans 14 amino acids. As DNA, the CDR3 is TGTGCCAGCAGTTACTCTAAAGGGAACTATGGCTACACCTTC. Its translation: CASSYSKGNYGYTF.

The chain joins TRBV7-9 to TRBJ1-2, with D uncertain. The CDR3 spans 13 residues. The V end lost 5 bases, the J end lost 5 bases, and 12 bases lay between the germline ends. Germline CDR1 SEHNR, CDR2 FQNEAQ (reference sequence). In DNA, the CDR3 is TGTGCCAGCAGCCCACGGACGGAATATGGCTACACCTTC. As protein: CASSPRTEYGYTF. Full variable domain (outside the CDR3, taken from reference TRBV7-9 and TRBJ1-2): DTGVSQNPRHKITKRGQNVTFRCDPISEHNRLYWYRQTLGQGPEFLTYFQNEAQLEKSRLLSDRFSAERPKGSFSTLEIQRTEQGDSAMYLCASSPRTEYGYTFGSGTRLTVV.

Worth noting for this clone: The sample holds other DNA sequences that translate to the same CDR3. This chain links TRBV7-9 with TRBJ2-1; 8 positions match TRBD2. V dropped 1 base and J dropped 5; count of bases not matched to a gene: 4. Germline V gives CDR1 SEHNR, CDR2 FQNEAQ (reference sequence). The CDR3 totals 15 residues. The CDR3, as DNA: TGTGCCAGCAGCTTAGGTGGACTAGCCAACAATGAGCAGTTCTTC. Translation gives CASSLGGLANNEQFF. Full variable domain (remainder filled in from reference TRBV7-9 and TRBJ2-1): DTGVSQNPRHKITKRGQNVTFRCDPISEHNRLYWYRQTLGQGPEFLTYFQNEAQLEKSRLLSDRFSAERPKGSFSTLEIQRTEQGDSAMYLCASSLGGLANNEQFFGPGTRLTVL.

This chain uses TRBV28 with TRBJ1-2, with 7 bases fitting TRBD1. The CDR3 has 15 residues. Germline CDR1 is MDHEN and CDR2 is SYDVKM. J lost 4 bases, V lost 5 bases, and 10 bases had no gene match. In DNA, the CDR3 is TGTGCCAGCAGTCGGACAGGTCGTACCGGCTATGGCTACACCTTC. As protein: CASSRTGRTGYGYTF.